This T cell receptor beta chain was obtained from a study of regulatory T cells in long-lasting Graves disease. Regarding the study as a whole: Favored gene segments in persistent disease were TRBV28, TRBJ1-2 and TRBJ2-5.

This CDR3 has 16 residues. Trimming stripped 2 bases from V and 1 base from J, with 15 bases between. Per the germline V gene, CDR1 is MDHEN and CDR2 is SYDVKM. This clonotype was detected ten times or more. Its specificity is not known. Time point defined: persistent/refractory GD, antithyroid drugs over 5 years with positive TRAb. The TCR library was prepared using RNA isolated from PBMCs. Graves' disease was diagnosed by American Thyroid Association guidelines. TCR beta libraries were built with iRepertoire HTBI primers and Arm-PCR of CDR3 regions. TCRdb redid the calling of the multiplex PCR reads with MiXCR, one entry per CDR3 protein. The sample lists a few hundred thousand distinct CDR3 sequences, less than 30% occurring once.

Specimen: peripheral blood mononuclear cells (PBMCs), collected when the disease was refractory, from a patient treated with antithyroid drugs. The chain is built from TRBV28 and TRBJ2-7, with D perhaps TRBD1 (7 bases). The TCR was taken from a woman in her thirties or forties with Graves disease. The CDR3 sequence is CASSLIKTGRSYEQYF. CDR3 coding DNA: TGTGCCAGCAGTTTAATTAAGACAGGGAGGTCCTACGAGCAGTACTTC.